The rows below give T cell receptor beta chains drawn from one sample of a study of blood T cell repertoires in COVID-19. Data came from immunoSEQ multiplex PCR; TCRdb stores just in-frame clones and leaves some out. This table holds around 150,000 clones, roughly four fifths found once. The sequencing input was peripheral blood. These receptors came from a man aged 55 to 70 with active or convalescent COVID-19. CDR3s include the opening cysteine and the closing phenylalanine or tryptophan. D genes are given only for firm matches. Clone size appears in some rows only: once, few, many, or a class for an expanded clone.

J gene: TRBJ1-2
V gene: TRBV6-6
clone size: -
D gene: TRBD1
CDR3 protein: CASRTPDRVRGYTF
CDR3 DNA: TGTGCCAGCAGAACTCCGGACAGGGTCCGCGGCTACACCTTC

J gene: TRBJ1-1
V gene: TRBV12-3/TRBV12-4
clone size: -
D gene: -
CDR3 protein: CASSFRGNTEAFF
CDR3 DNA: TGTGCCAGCAGTTTCAGGGGGAACACTGAAGCTTTCTTT

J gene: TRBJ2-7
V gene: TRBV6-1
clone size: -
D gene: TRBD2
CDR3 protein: CASSERESLYEQYF
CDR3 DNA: TGTGCCAGCAGTGAGCGGGAGTCCCTCTACGAGCAGTACTTC

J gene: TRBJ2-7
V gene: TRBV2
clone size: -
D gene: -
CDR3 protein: CASSLDYEQYF
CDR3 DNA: TGTGCCAGCAGCCTAGACTACGAGCAGTACTTC

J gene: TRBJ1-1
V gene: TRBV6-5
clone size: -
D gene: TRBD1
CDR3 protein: CASSYSVTGGNTEAFF
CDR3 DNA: TGTGCCAGCAGTTACTCGGTTACAGGGGGTAACACTGAAGCTTTCTTT

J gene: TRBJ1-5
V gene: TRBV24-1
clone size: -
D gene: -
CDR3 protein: CATREGVGQPQHF
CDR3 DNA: TGTGCCACCAGAGAGGGGGTAGGACAGCCCCAGCATTTT

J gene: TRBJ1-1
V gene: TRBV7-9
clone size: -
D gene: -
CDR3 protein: CASSSSRARSNTEAFF
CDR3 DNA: TGTGCCAGCAGCTCATCGAGGGCAAGAAGCAACACTGAAGCTTTCTTT

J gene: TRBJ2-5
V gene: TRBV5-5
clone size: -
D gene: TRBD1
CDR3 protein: CASSLGGQGETQYF
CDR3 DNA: TGTGCCAGCAGCTTGGGGGGACAGGGAGAGACCCAGTACTTC

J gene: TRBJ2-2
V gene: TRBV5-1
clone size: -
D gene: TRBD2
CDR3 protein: CASKDSGGPHTGELFF
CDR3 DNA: TGCGCCAGCAAGGATAGCGGGGGGCCTCACACCGGGGAGCTGTTTTTT

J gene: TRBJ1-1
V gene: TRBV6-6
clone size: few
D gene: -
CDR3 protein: CASSIRQAEAFF
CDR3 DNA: TGTGCCAGCTCCATACGGCAGGCTGAAGCTTTCTTT

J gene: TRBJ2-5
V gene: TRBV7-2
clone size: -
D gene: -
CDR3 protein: CASSPRTGETQYF
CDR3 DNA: TGTGCCAGCAGCCCCCGGACTGGAGAGACCCAGTACTTC

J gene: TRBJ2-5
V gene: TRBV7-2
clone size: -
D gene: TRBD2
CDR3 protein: CATNRPGLRGETQYF
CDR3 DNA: TGTGCCACCAATCGCCCGGGACTAAGAGGGGAGACCCAGTACTTC

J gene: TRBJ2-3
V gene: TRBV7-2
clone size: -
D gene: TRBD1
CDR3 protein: CASSLKGTGSPDTQYF
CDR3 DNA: TGTGCCAGCAGCTTAAAAGGGACAGGGTCCCCAGATACGCAGTATTTT

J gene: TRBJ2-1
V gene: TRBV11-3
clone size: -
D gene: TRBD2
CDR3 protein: CASSSAGGGPSNEQFF
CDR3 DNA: TGTGCCAGCAGCTCAGCCGGCGGGGGGCCTTCTAATGAGCAGTTCTTC

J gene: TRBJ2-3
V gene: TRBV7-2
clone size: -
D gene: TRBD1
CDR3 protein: CASSLDGQGVNTQYF
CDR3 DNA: TGTGCCAGCAGCTTAGATGGACAGGGGGTTAATACGCAGTATTTT

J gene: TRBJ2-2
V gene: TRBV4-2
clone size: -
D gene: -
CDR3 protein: CASSPTGRSGELFF
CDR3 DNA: TGTGCCAGCAGCCCCACAGGGAGAAGCGGGGAGCTGTTTTTT

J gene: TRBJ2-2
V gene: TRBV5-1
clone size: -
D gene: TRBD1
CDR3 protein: CASTGTGGVSTGELFF
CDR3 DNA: TGCGCCAGCACGGGGACAGGGGGCGTCAGCACCGGGGAGCTGTTTTTT

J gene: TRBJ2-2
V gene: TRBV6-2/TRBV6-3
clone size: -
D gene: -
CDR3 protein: CASSQTGTGELFF
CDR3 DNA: TGTGCCAGCAGTCAGACGGGCACCGGGGAGCTGTTTTTT

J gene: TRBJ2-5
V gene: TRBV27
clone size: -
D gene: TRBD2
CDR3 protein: CASSGGLARETQYF
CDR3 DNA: TGTGCCAGCAGTGGAGGACTAGCTCGGGAGACCCAGTACTTC

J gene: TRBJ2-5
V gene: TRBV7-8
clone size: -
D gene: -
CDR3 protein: CASSSGLDQETQYF
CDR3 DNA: TGTGCCAGCAGTTCAGGACTGGACCAAGAGACCCAGTACTTC

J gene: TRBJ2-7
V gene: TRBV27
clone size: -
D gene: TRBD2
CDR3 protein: CASSLSSGRGYEQYF
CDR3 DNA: TGTGCCAGCAGTTTGTCTAGCGGGAGAGGCTACGAGCAGTACTTC

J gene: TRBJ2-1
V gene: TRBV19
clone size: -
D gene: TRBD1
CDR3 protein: CASSIESWGKDRYNEQFF
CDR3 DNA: TGTGCCAGTAGTATAGAGTCGTGGGGGAAGGACAGGTACAATGAGCAGTTCTTC

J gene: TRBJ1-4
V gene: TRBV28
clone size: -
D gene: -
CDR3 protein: CASTRGGADEKLFF
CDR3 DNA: TGTGCCAGCACCCGGGGGGGCGCGGATGAAAAACTGTTTTTT

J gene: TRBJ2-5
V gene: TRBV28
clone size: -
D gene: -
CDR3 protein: CASSRRGFYQETQYF
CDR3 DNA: TGTGCCAGCAGCCGCAGGGGATTTTACCAAGAGACCCAGTACTTC

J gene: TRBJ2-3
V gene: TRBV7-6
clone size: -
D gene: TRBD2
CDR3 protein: CASSSNAGGTDTQYF
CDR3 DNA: TGTGCCAGCAGCTCCAATGCGGGGGGAACAGATACGCAGTATTTT

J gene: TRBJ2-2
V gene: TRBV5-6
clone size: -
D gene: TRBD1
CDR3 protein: CASSLEIGGFNTGELFF
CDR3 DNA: TGTGCCAGCAGCTTGGAAATAGGGGGCTTTAACACCGGGGAGCTGTTTTTT

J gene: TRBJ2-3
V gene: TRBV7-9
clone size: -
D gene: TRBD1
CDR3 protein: CASSLTGNTQYF
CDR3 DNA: TGTGCCAGCAGCTTGACAGGGAATACGCAGTATTTT

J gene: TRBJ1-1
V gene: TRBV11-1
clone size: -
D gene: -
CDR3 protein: CASSLGGKNTEAFF
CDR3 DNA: TGTGCCAGCAGCTTAGGCGGGAAGAACACTGAAGCTTTCTTT

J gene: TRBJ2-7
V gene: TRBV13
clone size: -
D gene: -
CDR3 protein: CASSLGGSGNYEQYF
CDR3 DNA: TGTGCCAGCAGCTTAGGGGGGTCGGGGAACTACGAGCAGTACTTC

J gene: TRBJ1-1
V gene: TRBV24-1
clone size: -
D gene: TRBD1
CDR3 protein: CATSDYRGTEAFF
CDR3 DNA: TGTGCCACCAGTGATTACAGGGGGACTGAAGCTTTCTTT

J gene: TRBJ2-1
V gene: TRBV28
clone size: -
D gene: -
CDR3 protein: CASSPTGGGVYNEQFF
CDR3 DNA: TGTGCCAGCAGTCCAACGGGCGGGGGCGTTTACAATGAGCAGTTCTTC

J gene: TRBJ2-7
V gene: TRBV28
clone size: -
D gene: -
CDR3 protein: CASSPPTVSGQYF
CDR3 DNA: TGTGCCAGCAGTCCCCCGACAGTCTCTGGGCAGTACTTC

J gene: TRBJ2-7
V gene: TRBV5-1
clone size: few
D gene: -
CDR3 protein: CASSIGDIPYEQYF
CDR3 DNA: TGCGCCAGCAGCATAGGGGACATTCCCTACGAGCAGTACTTC

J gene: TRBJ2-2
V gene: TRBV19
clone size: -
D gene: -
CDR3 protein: CASRTQNTGELFF
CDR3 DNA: TGTGCCAGTAGAACACAGAACACCGGGGAGCTGTTTTTT